The rows below give T cell receptor beta chains drawn from one sample of a study of T cells after yellow fever vaccination. TCRdb re-called the 5' RACE reads through MiXCR, storing one row per CDR3 protein. The sample records approximately 450,000 distinct CDR3 sequences, around 20% being singletons. The sequenced sample was PBMCs, obtained before the yellow fever booster vaccination. Source of these receptors: a man aged 18 to 29 who received the YFV17D yellow fever vaccine. Both conserved end residues are trimmed from each CDR3.

j_gene	v_gene	CDR3aa
TRBJ2-3	TRBV15	ATSRDWGLGIDTQY
TRBJ2-3	TRBV4-1	ASSYGQGRADTQY
TRBJ2-7	TRBV10-3	AISESNFEQY
TRBJ2-5	TRBV5-1	ASSAATSEGPQY
TRBJ2-3	TRBV6-2/TRBV6-3	ASSYPLGGTDTQY
TRBJ1-1	TRBV12-3/TRBV12-4	ASRYGGEAF
TRBJ2-1	TRBV12-3/TRBV12-4	ASSFYGTDNEQF
TRBJ2-1	TRBV7-2	ASSSLSGGGARNEQF
TRBJ2-3	TRBV12-3/TRBV12-4	ASSSGQSTDTQY
TRBJ2-1	TRBV10-3	AISDGTSGSNEQF
TRBJ2-1	TRBV7-2	ASSWGLPEEQF
TRBJ1-5	TRBV20-1	SGQQGNQPQH
TRBJ1-2	TRBV12-3/TRBV12-4	ASSEVTGSPYGYT